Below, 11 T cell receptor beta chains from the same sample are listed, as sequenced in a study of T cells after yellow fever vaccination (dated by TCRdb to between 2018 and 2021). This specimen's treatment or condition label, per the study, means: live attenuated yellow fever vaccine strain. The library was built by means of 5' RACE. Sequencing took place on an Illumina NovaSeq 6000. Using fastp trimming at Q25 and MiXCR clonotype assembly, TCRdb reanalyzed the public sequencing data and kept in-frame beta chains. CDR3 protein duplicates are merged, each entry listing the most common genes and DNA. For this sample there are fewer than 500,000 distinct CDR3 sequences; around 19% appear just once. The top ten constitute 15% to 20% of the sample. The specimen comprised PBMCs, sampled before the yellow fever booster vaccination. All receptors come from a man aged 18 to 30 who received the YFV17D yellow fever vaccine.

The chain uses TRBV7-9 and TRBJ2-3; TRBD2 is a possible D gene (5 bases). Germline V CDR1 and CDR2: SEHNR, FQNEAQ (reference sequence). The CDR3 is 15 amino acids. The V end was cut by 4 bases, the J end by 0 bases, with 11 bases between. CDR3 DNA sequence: TGTGCCAGCAGCTCCATTCGGGGTAGCACAGATACGCAGTATTTT. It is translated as CASSSIRGSTDTQYF.

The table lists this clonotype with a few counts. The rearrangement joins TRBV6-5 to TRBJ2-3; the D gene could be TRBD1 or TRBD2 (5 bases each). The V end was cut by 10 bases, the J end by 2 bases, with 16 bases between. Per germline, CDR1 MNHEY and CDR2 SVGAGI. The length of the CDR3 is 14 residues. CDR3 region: CATRSGRNTDTQYF. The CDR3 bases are TGTGCCACCCGGTCGGGGCGGAACACAGATACGCAGTATTTT.

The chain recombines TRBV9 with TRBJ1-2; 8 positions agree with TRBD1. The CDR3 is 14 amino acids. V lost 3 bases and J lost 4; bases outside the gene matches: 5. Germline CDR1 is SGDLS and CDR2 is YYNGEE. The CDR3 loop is CASSGTGSIYGYTF. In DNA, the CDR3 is TGTGCCAGCAGCGGGACAGGGTCCATCTATGGCTACACCTTC.

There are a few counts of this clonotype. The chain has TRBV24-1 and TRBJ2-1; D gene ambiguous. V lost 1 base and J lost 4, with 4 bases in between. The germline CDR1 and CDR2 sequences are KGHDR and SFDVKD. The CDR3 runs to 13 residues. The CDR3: CATSDFQYNEQFF. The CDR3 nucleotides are TGTGCCACCAGTGATTTCCAATACAATGAGCAGTTCTTC.

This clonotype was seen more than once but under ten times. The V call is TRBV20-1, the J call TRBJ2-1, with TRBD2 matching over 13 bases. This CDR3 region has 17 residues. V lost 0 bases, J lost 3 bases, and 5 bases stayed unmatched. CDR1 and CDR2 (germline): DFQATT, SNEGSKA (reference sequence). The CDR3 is CSARELAGGPGYNEQFF. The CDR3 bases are TGCAGTGCTAGAGAACTAGCGGGGGGGCCGGGCTACAATGAGCAGTTCTTC.

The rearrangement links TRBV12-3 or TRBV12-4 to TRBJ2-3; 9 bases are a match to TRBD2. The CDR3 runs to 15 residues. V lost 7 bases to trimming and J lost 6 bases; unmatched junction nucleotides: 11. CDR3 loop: CASTLLAGSGDTQYF. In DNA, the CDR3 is TGTGCCAGCACCCTGCTAGCGGGGAGCGGGGATACGCAGTATTTT.

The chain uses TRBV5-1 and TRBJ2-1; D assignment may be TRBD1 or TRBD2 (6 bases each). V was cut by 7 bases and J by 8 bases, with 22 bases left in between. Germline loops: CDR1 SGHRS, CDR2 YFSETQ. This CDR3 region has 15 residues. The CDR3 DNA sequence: TGCGCCAGCCGCCAGGGAGGTGGGGGCCCCGATGAGCAGTTCTTC. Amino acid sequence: CASRQGGGGPDEQFF.

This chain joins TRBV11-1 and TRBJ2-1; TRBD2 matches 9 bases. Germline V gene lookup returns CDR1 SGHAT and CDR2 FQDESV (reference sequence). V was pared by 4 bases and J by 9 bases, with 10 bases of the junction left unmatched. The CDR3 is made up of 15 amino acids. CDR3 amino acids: CASSSGLAPGAEQFF. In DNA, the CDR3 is TGTGCCAGCAGCTCGGGACTAGCACCCGGGGCTGAGCAGTTCTTC.

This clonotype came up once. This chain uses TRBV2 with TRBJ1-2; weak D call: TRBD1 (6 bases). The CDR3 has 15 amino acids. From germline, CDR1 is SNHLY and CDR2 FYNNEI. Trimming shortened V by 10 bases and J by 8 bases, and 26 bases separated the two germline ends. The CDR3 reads CATTTTGRGLGGYTF. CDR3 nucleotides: TGTGCCACGACGACGACGGGCAGGGGATTAGGAGGCTACACCTTC.

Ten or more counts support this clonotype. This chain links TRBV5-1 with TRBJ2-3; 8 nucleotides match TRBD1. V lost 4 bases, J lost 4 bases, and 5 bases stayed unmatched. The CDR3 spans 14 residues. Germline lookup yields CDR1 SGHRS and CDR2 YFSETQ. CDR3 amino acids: CASSIGTGSDTQYF. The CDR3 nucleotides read TGCGCCAGCAGCATTGGGACAGGTTCAGATACGCAGTATTTT.

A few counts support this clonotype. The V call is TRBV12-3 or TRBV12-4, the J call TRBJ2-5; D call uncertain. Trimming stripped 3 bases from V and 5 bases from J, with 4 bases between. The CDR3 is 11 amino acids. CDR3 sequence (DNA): TGTGCCAGCAGTTTTAACGAGACCCAGTACTTC. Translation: CASSFNETQYF.